The rows below give T cell receptor beta chains drawn from one sample of a study of T-cell memory formation after mild COVID-19. TCRdb re-called the 5' RACE reads through MiXCR, storing one row per CDR3 protein. The sample carries about 210,000 distinct CDR3 sequences, roughly 10% recorded once. The material sequenced was PBMCs or a T cell subset sorted from them (not recorded which). These receptors were obtained from a man aged 18 to 29 who had mild COVID-19 (a few samples of this study predate the infection). Cell type and time point are not known. Each CDR3 is given with its conserved first and last residue. A D gene is named only where the DNA matches it firmly. The size entry is marked missing in some rows and otherwise reads once, few, many or a size class.

>-|TRBV28|few|TRBJ2-3
TGTGCCACCTCGCCGGCCCCGGATACGCAGTATTTT
CATSPAPDTQYF
>-|TRBV5-8|few|TRBJ1-6
TGTGCCAGCAGCTTTGGGGCGGCGCGGGGATCACCCCTCCACTTT
CASSFGAARGSPLHF
>-|TRBV9|few|TRBJ1-5
TGTGCCAGCAGCGTAGAGGGTCAGGGCGAACCCCAGCATTTT
CASSVEGQGEPQHF
>-|TRBV11-2|-|TRBJ2-3
TGTGCCAGCAGCTTAGATGCTGGGGGGACAGATACGCAGTATTTT
CASSLDAGGTDTQYF
>-|TRBV5-1|many|TRBJ1-1
TGCGCCAGCAGCCGCCGGGACGGAGGTGAAGCTTTCTTT
CASSRRDGGEAFF
>TRBD2|TRBV5-1|-|TRBJ2-2
TGCGCCAGCAGCCGACAGACTAGCGGGGGAGACACCGGGGAGCTGTTTTTT
CASSRQTSGGDTGELFF
>-|TRBV12-3/TRBV12-4|few|TRBJ1-1
TGTGCCAGCAGTCGGGACCTCCGAGACGCTTTCTTT
CASSRDLRDAFF
>-|TRBV11-2|-|TRBJ2-5
TGTGCCAGCAGCACTCCGCGGGTTTCAGAGACCCAGTACTTC
CASSTPRVSETQYF
>-|TRBV7-2|many|TRBJ2-3
TGTGCCAGCAGCTTAGCGCGTTCGCGGCGAGGAACCACAGATACGCAGTATTTT
CASSLARSRRGTTDTQYF
>TRBD1|TRBV5-1|few|TRBJ2-3
TGCGCCAGCAGCTCCGGACAGGGGGTCCCAGATACGCAGTATTTT
CASSSGQGVPDTQYF
>-|TRBV20-1|many|TRBJ2-3
TGCAGTGCTAGAGAATGGGCTACAGATACGCAGTATTTT
CSAREWATDTQYF
>-|TRBV6-1|once|TRBJ1-5
TGTGCCAGCAGAGAGCAGGGAAGCAATCAGCCCCAGCATTTT
CASREQGSNQPQHF
>-|TRBV2|many|TRBJ2-2
TGTGCCAGCAGTCCAACCGGGCAGAACACCGGGGAGCTGTTTTTT
CASSPTGQNTGELFF
>TRBD2|TRBV3-1|-|TRBJ2-5
TGTGCCAGCAGCCCGCGAAGCCAGCGGGGGGAGACCCAGTACTTC
CASSPRSQRGETQYF
>TRBD1|TRBV12-3/TRBV12-4|-|TRBJ1-6
TGTGCCAGCAGTCCCTACAGGGGTAATTCACCCCTCCACTTT
CASSPYRGNSPLHF
>-|TRBV5-4|few|TRBJ1-1
TGTGCCAGCAGCCGGGGCCAGGAGTTGAACACTGAAGCTTTCTTT
CASSRGQELNTEAFF
>TRBD1|TRBV7-2|-|TRBJ1-2
TGTGCCAGCAGCGAGACAGGGGGAGGTGGCTACACCTTC
CASSETGGGGYTF
>-|TRBV28|-|TRBJ1-5
TGTGCCAGCAGTTTAGCCGGGAACCCCCAGCATTTT
CASSLAGNPQHF
>-|TRBV20-1|many|TRBJ2-6
TGCAGTGCCATCCGGACAGAGGGGGCCAACGTCCTGACTTTC
CSAIRTEGANVLTF
>TRBD2|TRBV4-2|many|TRBJ2-5
TGTGCCAGCAGCCCCCTAGCGGGGGGGCCGGAGACCCAGTACTTC
CASSPLAGGPETQYF
>-|TRBV4-1|-|TRBJ2-3
TGCGCCAGCAGCCCGGGTTGGGGCCGGGGGCGAACAGATACGCAGTATTTT
CASSPGWGRGRTDTQYF
>-|TRBV7-3|few|TRBJ2-5
TGTGCCAGCAGCCTAAACAGGGTGGAGACCCAGTACTTC
CASSLNRVETQYF
>-|TRBV4-3|-|TRBJ1-6
TGCGCCAGCAGCCAAGTTCACGTCCTCGGTACGCCCCTCCACTTT
CASSQVHVLGTPLHF
>-|TRBV27|many|TRBJ2-5
TGTGCCAGCAGTCGGGAGCAACAAGAGACCCAGTACTTC
CASSREQQETQYF
>TRBD2|TRBV20-1|few|TRBJ2-3
TGCAGTGCTAGACCGGGACTAGCGGGGGCAGATACGCAGTATTTT
CSARPGLAGADTQYF
>-|TRBV27|once|TRBJ2-5
TGTGCCAGCAGACTCCTGTTTGTTACACGTCGGGAGACCCAGTACTTC
CASRLLFVTRRETQYF
>-|TRBV6-1|-|TRBJ1-1
TGTGCCAGCAGTGAGCTCCCGGGCCCTTGGGGCACTGAAGCTTTCTTT
CASSELPGPWGTEAFF
>-|TRBV7-2|-|TRBJ1-6
TGTGCCAGCAGCTTAGCTGCAGGACTAAATTCACCCCTCCACTTT
CASSLAAGLNSPLHF
>TRBD1|TRBV5-1|-|TRBJ2-7
TGCGCCAGCAGCCTCATGGGACAGGGGGCGGAAGAGCAGTACTTC
CASSLMGQGAEEQYF
>-|TRBV7-8|few|TRBJ1-1
TGTGCCAGCAGCCAGAGGACATTTAACACTGAAGCTTTCTTT
CASSQRTFNTEAFF
>-|TRBV5-1|many|TRBJ2-1
TGCGCCAGCAGCTTGGGGTGGGGGAACTCCTACAATGAGCAGTTCTTC
CASSLGWGNSYNEQFF
>-|TRBV6-5|-|TRBJ1-4
TGTGCCAGCAGTTACCGGACAACCATTGAAAAACTGTTTTTT
CASSYRTTIEKLFF
>-|TRBV7-2|few|TRBJ2-5
TGTGCCAGCAGCTTACTAAAGACCCAGTACTTC
CASSLLKTQYF
>-|TRBV5-1|few|TRBJ1-1
TGCGCCAGCAGCTTGCAGGGAGCGGTCACTGAAGCTTTCTTT
CASSLQGAVTEAFF
>TRBD1|TRBV7-9|-|TRBJ1-1
TGTGCCAGCAACCCATGGACAGGGATCGCTGAAGCTTTCTTT
CASNPWTGIAEAFF
>-|TRBV7-9|-|TRBJ2-4
TGTGCCAGCAGCTTAGGTTGGCAGGGAGCAAACATTCAGTACTTC
CASSLGWQGANIQYF
>-|TRBV9|many|TRBJ2-7
TGTGCCAGCAGCGTAGGAGCGGGCGGAACCTACGAGCAGTACTTC
CASSVGAGGTYEQYF
>-|TRBV5-5|few|TRBJ2-2
TGTGCCAGCAGCCAGATGAGGGGAGTGAACACCGGGGAGCTGTTTTTT
CASSQMRGVNTGELFF
>TRBD1|TRBV20-1|few|TRBJ2-5
TGCAGTGCTAGGCCCGGGACAGACCAAGAGACCCAGTACTTC
CSARPGTDQETQYF
>-|TRBV7-9|-|TRBJ1-4
TGTGCCAGCAGCCACGACCCGGGCTTTAATGAAAAACTGTTTTTT
CASSHDPGFNEKLFF
>TRBD1|TRBV5-1|many|TRBJ1-3
TGCGCCAGCAGCTTCGACAGGGCTCCGGCCTTTTTT
CASSFDRAPAFF
>-|TRBV7-4|few|TRBJ1-5
TGTGCCAGCAACTCCCCGGGGGGGGTTGCTCGGCCCCAGCATTTT
CASNSPGGVARPQHF
>TRBD1|TRBV4-2|few|TRBJ2-5
TGTGCCAGCAGCCAAGGGTACCAGGGGGCTTTTCTTGATGAAGAGACCCAGTACTTC
CASSQGYQGAFLDEETQYF
>TRBD1|TRBV11-1|few|TRBJ2-7
TGTGCCAGCAGCTTTGTCGGACAGGACTACGAGCAGTACTTC
CASSFVGQDYEQYF
>-|TRBV5-1|-|TRBJ2-5
TGCGCCAGCAGCTTGGGGCGACAGAAAGAGACCCAGTACTTC
CASSLGRQKETQYF
>-|TRBV7-2|many|TRBJ1-3
TGTGCCAGCAGCTCCGGGACGAGAAACACCATATATTTT
CASSSGTRNTIYF
>TRBD2|TRBV5-1|many|TRBJ2-4
TGCGCCAGCAGCACTACGGGGGAGGGGCTGAACATTCAGTACTTC
CASSTTGEGLNIQYF
>-|TRBV11-3|-|TRBJ2-1
TGTGCCAGCAGCTTGGGGCCCCTCAATGAGCAGTTCTTC
CASSLGPLNEQFF
>-|TRBV21-1|few|TRBJ2-5
TGTGCCAGCAGCAAAGTGCCCCTCTGGCGGCAAGAGACCCAGTACTTC
CASSKVPLWRQETQYF
>-|TRBV12-3/TRBV12-4|many|TRBJ1-5
TGTGCCAGCAGTTTTCGGGGGGCGGATCAGCCCCAGCATTTT
CASSFRGADQPQHF